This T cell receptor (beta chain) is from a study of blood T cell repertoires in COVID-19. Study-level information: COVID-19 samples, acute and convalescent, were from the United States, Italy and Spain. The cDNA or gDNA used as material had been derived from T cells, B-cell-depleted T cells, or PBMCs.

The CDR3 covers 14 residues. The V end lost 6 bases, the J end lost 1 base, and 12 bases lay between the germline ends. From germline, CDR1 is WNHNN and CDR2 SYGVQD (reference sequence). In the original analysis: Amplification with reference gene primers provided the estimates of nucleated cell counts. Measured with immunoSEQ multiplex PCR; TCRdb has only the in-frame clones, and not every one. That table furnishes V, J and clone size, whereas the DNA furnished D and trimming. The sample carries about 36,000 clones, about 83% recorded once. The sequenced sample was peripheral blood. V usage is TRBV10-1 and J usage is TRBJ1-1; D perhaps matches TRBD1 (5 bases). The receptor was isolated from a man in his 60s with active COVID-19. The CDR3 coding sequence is TGCGCCAGCAGACCGGACACTTCGAACACTGAAGCTTTCTTT. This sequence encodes CASRPDTSNTEAFF.